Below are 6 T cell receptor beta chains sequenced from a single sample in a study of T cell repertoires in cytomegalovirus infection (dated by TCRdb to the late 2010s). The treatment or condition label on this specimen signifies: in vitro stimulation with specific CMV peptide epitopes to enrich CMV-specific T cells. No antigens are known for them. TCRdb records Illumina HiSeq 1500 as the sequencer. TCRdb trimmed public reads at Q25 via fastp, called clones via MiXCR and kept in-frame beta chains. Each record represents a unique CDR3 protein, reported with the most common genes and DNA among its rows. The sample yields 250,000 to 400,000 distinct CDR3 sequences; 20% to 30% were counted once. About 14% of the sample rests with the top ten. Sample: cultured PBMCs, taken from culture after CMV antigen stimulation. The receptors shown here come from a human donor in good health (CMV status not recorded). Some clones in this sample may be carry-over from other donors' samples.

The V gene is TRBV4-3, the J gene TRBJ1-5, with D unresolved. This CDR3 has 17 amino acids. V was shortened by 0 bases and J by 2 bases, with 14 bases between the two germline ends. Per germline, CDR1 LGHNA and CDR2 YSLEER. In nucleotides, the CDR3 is TGCGCCAGCAGCCAAGAGGTTGAGGTCTTCGGCAATCAGCCCCAGCATTTT. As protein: CASSQEVEVFGNQPQHF.

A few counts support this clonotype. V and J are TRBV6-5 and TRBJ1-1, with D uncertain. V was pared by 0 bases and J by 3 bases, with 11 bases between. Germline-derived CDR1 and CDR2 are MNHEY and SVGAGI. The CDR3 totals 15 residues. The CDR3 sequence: CASSYSKVKDTEAFF. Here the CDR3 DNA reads TGTGCCAGCAGTTACTCGAAAGTGAAGGACACTGAAGCTTTCTTT.

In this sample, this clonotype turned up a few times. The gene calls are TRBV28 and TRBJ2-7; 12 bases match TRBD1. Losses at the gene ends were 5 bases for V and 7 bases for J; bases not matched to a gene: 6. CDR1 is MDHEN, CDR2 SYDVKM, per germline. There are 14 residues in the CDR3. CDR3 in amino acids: CASSTGQGAGEQYF. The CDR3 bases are TGTGCCAGCAGTACGGGACAGGGGGCGGGAGAGCAGTACTTC. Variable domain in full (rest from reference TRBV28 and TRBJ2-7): DVKVTQSSRYLVKRTGEKVFLECVQDMDHENMFWYRQDPGLGLRLIYFSYDVKMKEKGDIPEGYSVSREKKERFSLILESASTNQTSMYLCASSTGQGAGEQYFGPGTRLTVT.

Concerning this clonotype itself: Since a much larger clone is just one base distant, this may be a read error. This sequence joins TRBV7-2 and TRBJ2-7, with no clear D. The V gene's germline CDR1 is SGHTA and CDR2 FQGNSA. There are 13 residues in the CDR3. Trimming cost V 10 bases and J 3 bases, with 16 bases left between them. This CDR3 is CANQIDPDYEQYV. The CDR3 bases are TGTGCCAACCAGATAGACCCTGACTACGAGCAGTACGTC.

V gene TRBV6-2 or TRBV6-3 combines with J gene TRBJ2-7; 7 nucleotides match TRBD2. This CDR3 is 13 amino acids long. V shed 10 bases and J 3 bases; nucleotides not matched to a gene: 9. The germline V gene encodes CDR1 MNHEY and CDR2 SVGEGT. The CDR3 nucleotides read TGTGCCACCCGAGGGCGGGAGAACTACGAGCAGTACTTC. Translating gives CATRGRENYEQYF.

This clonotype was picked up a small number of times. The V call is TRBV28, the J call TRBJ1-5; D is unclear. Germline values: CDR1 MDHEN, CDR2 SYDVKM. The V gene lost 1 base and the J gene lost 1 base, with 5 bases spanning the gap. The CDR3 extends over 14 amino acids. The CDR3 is CASSLLRSNQPQHF. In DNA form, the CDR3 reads TGTGCCAGCAGTTTATTGAGGAGCAATCAGCCCCAGCATTTT. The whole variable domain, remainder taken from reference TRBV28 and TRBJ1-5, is DVKVTQSSRYLVKRTGEKVFLECVQDMDHENMFWYRQDPGLGLRLIYFSYDVKMKEKGDIPEGYSVSREKKERFSLILESASTNQTSMYLCASSLLRSNQPQHFGDGTRLSIL.